This TCR beta chain comes out of a study of T-cell reconstitution after alpha-beta-depleted transplantation in children. Study outcomes and limitations: Roughly two months post-transplant, alpha-beta T cells reportedly originated from several hundred graft clones that had expanded.

V lost 4 bases, J lost 0 bases, and 5 bases stayed unmatched. This CDR3 has 15 amino acids. The germline V gene has CDR1 MDHEN and CDR2 SYDVKM. This clonotype was recorded many times. Its antigen is currently unknown. Unique molecular identifiers were incorporated into the prepared TCRbeta library. Each CDR3 protein is one row after TCRdb ran MiXCR on the PCR reads. The data contain over 450,000 distinct CDR3 sequences, roughly a tenth of them singletons. J is TRBJ2-7 and V is TRBV28, with 8 bases aligning to TRBD2. The sample in question was PBMCs, obtained before TCRalphabeta/CD19-depleted stem cell transplant. The receptor comes from a child aged 2-15 years with inherited bone marrow failure, due to receive a stem cell transplant. Written as DNA, the CDR3 is TGTGCCAGCAGTTCGGTAGCGGGGAGCTCCTACGAGCAGTACTTC. It specifies CASSSVAGSSYEQYF.